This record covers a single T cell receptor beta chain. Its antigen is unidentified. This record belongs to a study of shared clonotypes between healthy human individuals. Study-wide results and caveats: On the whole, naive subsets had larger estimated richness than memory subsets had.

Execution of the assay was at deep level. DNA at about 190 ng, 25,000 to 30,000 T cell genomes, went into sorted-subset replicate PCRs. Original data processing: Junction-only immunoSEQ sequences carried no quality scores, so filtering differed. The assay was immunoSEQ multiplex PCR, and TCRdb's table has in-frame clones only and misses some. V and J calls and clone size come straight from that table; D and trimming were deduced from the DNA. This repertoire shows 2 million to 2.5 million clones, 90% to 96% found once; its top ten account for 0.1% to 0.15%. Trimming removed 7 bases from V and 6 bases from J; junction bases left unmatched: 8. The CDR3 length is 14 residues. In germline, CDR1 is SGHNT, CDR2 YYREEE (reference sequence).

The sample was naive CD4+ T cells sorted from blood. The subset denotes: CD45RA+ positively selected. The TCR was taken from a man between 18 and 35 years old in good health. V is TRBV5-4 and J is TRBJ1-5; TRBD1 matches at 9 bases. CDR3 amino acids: CASSDRGDSQPQHF. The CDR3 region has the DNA TGTGCCAGCTCAGACAGGGGGGACAGTCAGCCCCAGCATTTT.